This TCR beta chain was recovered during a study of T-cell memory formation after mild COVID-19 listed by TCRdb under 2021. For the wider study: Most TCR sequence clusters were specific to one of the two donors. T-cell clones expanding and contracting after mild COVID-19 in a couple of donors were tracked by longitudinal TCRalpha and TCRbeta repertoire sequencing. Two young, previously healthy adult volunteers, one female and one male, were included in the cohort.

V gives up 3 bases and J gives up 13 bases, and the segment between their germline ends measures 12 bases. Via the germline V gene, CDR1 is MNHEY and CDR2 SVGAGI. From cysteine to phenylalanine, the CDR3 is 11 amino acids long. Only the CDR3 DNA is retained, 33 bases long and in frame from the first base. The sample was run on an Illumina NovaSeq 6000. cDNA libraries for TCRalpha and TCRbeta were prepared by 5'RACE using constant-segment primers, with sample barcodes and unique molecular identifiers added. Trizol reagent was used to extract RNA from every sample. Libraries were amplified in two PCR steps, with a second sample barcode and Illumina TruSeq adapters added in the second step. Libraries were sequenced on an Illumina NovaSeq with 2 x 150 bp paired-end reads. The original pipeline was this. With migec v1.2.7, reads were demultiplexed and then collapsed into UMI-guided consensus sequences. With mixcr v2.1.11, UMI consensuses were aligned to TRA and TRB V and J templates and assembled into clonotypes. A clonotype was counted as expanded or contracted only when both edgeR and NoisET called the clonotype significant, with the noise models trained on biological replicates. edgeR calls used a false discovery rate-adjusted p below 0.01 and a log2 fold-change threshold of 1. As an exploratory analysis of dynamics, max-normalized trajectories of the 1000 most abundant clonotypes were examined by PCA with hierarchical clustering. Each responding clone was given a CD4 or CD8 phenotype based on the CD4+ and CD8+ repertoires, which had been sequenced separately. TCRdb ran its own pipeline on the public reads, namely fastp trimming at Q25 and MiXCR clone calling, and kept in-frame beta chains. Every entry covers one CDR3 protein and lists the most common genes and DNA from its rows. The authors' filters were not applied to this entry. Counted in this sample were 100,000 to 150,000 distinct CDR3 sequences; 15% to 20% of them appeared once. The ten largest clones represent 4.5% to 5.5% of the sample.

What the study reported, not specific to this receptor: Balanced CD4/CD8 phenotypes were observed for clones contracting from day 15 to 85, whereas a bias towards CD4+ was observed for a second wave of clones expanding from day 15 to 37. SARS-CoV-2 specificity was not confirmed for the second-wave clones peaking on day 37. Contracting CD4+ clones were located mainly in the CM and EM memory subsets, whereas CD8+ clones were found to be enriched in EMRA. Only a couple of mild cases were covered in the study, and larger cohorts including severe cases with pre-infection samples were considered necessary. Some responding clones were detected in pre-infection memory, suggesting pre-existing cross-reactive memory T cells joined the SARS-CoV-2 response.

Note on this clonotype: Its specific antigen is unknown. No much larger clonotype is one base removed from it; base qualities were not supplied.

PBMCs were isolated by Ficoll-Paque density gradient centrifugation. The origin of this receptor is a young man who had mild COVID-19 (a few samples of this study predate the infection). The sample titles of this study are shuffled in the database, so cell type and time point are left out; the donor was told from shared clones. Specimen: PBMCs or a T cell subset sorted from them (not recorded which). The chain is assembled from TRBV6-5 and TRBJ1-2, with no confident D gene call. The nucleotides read TGTGCCAGCAGTTATAGTTCCCCTCTCACCTTC. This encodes CASSYSSPLTF.